The TCR beta chain under discussion was sequenced for a study of T cells in Graves' hyperthyroidism and ophthalmopathy (dated by TCRdb to the late 2010s). A note on the overall study: Peripheral blood samples were taken at initial diagnosis, before any treatment was given. A discovery cohort of fewer than 110 patients, approximately 45 with Graves' ophthalmopathy and 57 with stable Graves' hyperthyroidism, was used to find distinguishing TCR V-J signatures. Whether ophthalmopathy could be predicted prospectively was tested in an independent validation cohort made up of about 18 hyperthyroidism patients plus 17 patients who later progressed to ophthalmopathy. The 75 to 100 discovery patients were randomly split 7:3 into training and test sets. In addition, the study compared T-cell repertoires in thyroid tissue and in blood from about six Graves' hyperthyroidism patients. Following sampling, methimazole starting at 30 mg daily was given to hyperthyroidism patients, and high-dose intravenous methylprednisolone was given to ophthalmopathy patients. The paper describes TCR Vbeta CDR3 sequencing of roughly 130 peripheral blood samples, made up of 43 ophthalmopathy patients, roughly 80 hyperthyroidism patients and roughly 17 progressor patients. Results the study describes overall, beyond this receptor: A model built on a 13 V-J signature distinguished ophthalmopathy from stable hyperthyroidism, reaching about 89% sensitivity and about 81% specificity in cross-validation and 80%/75% in testing. No statistical method was used to set the sample size in advance, and investigators knew the group allocation. Most expanded thyroid clonotypes (frequency above 0.001) were also found in blood, which suggests that blood repertoires may mirror thyroid immune responses. During validation, the model predicted progression to ophthalmopathy a median of approximately 6 months ahead of onset, with almost 71% sensitivity and about 72% specificity.

V loses 4 bases, J loses 8 bases, and the germline ends lie 17 bases apart. The CDR3 starts with the cysteine, ends with the phenylalanine, and has 15 residues. The CDR3 DNA has 45 bases and is translated from base 1. The germline V gene (reference sequence) provides CDR1 MNHNY and CDR2 SVGAGI. The TCR beta CDR3 regions were amplified from the RNA transcripts. The TCR CDR3 was subjected to a first round of RT-PCR using the HTBI primer set and the Qiagen OneStep RT-PCR kit. Libraries were constructed in a second round of multiplex PCR, after which size selection and purification were performed. The libraries were sequenced on an Illumina HiSeq2000 using paired-end 100 bp reads. For the original study's pipeline: SOAPnuke was used to process the raw data, throwing out any read that contained adapters or uncalled bases, had a mean Phred below 15, or lacked an exact constant-primer or identifier match. COPE v1.2.5 was used to merge high-quality paired reads, and clonotypes were defined as unique nucleotide sequences. Clonotypes were aligned to IMGT TRBV, TRBD and TRBJ reference segments using MiTCR v1.1. The analysis was restricted to V-J combinations with a frequency above 0.0001, which together covered 99.2% of the repertoires. A TCS score was defined as the ratio between F50 (clonal expansion) and ExV (chaos), using BLOSUM62-based TCRdist between CDR3 peptides within each V-J. Welch's t-statistics and random forest reduced several hundred V-J features to around 14, which were used in a naive Bayes classifier (R e1071). The similarity between thyroid and blood repertoires was quantified using the Morisita-Horn index. The public reads were reprocessed in TCRdb via fastp at Q25 and MiXCR, keeping in-frame beta chains. Rows merge per CDR3 protein into single entries with the most common DNA and genes. The V and J calls reflect TCRdb's pipeline rather than the authors' work. The sample table holds roughly 800,000 distinct CDR3 sequences, of which over 35% were seen once. Of the sample, roughly 8.3% falls within the top ten clones.

This clonotype was detected only a few times. The clone's antigen remains unknown. Base qualities are not provided; no much larger clone lies one nucleotide away. Graves' hyperthyroidism was defined as stable when no progression to ophthalmopathy occurred over 18 months of follow-up. Hyperthyroidism patients were newly diagnosed, had a disease duration of under 2 months, and were aged 18 to 65 years. Any patient with an uncontrolled infection, another autoimmune disease, pregnancy or lactation was excluded. Diagnoses were established on the basis of clinical symptoms, serum thyroxine and TRAb, thyroid ultrasound, and orbital computed tomography. PBMCs were separated from 10 ml of fresh peripheral blood using Ficoll-Paque density gradient centrifugation. Trizol reagent was used to extract total RNA, and RNA quality was then checked on an Agilent 2100 Bioanalyzer.

The sequenced material came from blood. The chain is made from TRBV6-6 and TRBJ1-4; a tentative D match to TRBD1 spans 6 bases. The sequence derives from a man aged 18 to 29 with Graves' hyperthyroidism. The CDR3 protein sequence reads: CASSFVTGHREKLFF. The sequenced DNA is TGTGCCAGCAGTTTCGTGACAGGCCACCGGGAAAAACTGTTTTTT.